Shown below are 6 T cell receptor beta chains from a single sample sequenced in a study of blood T cell repertoires in COVID-19. Libraries were prepared by immunoSEQ multiplex PCR; TCRdb keeps only in-frame clonotypes and omits some of them. The sample comprises hundreds of thousands of clones, approximately 90% of which are singletons, and over 1.3% rests with the top ten. The sample taken for sequencing was peripheral blood. The receptors stem from a woman aged 25 to 39 with active or convalescent COVID-19.

J is TRBJ1-2 and V is TRBV27, with TRBD1 matching over 9 bases. Trimming cost V 6 bases and J 8 bases; bases outside gene matches: 10. Germline V CDR1 and CDR2: MNHEY, SMNVEV (reference sequence). The CDR3 loop spans 14 amino acids. This CDR3 is CASRSRDRVYGYTF. The CDR3 coding sequence is TGTGCCAGCAGGAGCCGGGACAGGGTATACGGCTACACCTTC.

This chain links TRBV18 with TRBJ1-3; TRBD1 is a possible D gene (5 bases). Germline assignment: CDR1 KGHSH and CDR2 LQKENI. The CDR3 contains 16 residues. Trimming left V 4 bases short and J 0 bases short, with 13 bases between. The CDR3 nucleotides read TGTGCCAGCTCACGTACAGGATTTAGCTCTGGAAACACCATATATTTT. Its protein is CASSRTGFSSGNTIYF.

This clone has a single count. The chain is built from TRBV27 and TRBJ1-1, with 8 positions matching TRBD1. There are 19 residues in the CDR3. Germline V gene data show CDR1 as MNHEY and CDR2 as SMNVEV (reference sequence). V lost 4 bases and J lost 0; bases outside the gene matches: 16. CDR3 sequence: CASSSIKRGTGFMNTEAFF. CDR3 bases: TGTGCCAGCAGTTCCATAAAGCGCGGGACAGGATTTATGAACACTGAAGCTTTCTTT.

This clone has just one count. This sequence joins TRBV6-5 and TRBJ2-7; tentative D call: TRBD1 (5 bases). Germline V gene lookup returns CDR1 MNHEY and CDR2 SVGAGI. CDR3 length equals 12 residues. V lost 4 bases, J lost 4 bases, and 8 bases lay in between. As DNA, the CDR3 is TGTGCCAGCAGTTCTACAGGATACGAGCAGTACTTC. Translation gives CASSSTGYEQYF.

The CDR3 spells CASSSLAGAGELFF. CDR3 sequence (DNA): TGCGCCAGCAGCTCTTTAGCGGGGGCCGGGGAGCTGTTTTTT. V and J are TRBV5-1 and TRBJ2-2, with 9 bases that match TRBD2. This CDR3 has 14 amino acids. V lost 3 bases and J lost 6; bases outside the gene matches: 3. The V gene's germline CDR1 is SGHRS and CDR2 YFSETQ.

CDR3: CASSYGTAISNQPQHF. CDR3 sequence (DNA): TGTGCCAGTAGTTACGGGACAGCGATTAGCAATCAGCCCCAGCATTTT. The V gene is TRBV19, the J gene TRBJ1-5; 7 nucleotides line up with TRBD1. The CDR3 loop spans 16 amino acids. J lost 0 bases, V lost 5 bases, and 7 bases had no gene match. Germline V CDR1 and CDR2: LNHDA, SQIVND (reference sequence).